This TCR beta chain was recorded in a study of shared clonotypes between healthy human individuals. Only a few counts were recorded for this clone. Antigen unknown. The material for each subset, its genomic DNA, was split evenly across several immunoSEQ plates. Clones were sequenced by immunoSEQ multiplex PCR, and TCRdb holds only the in-frame ones, with some missing. The repertoire holds about 2.3 million clones, roughly 92% seen once, with 0.3% to 0.45% in the top ten. The split of CD4+ cells yielded CD45RA+ naive and CD45RA-negative memory subsets. Looked up from germline, CDR1 is SGHRS and CDR2 is YFSETQ. The CDR3 length is 14 residues. Trimming took off 4 bases at V and 5 bases at J, with 13 bases between the two ends. Study-wide points: Generation probability values for non-shared clonotypes were lower than those for clonotypes shared by all four donors. Donor clonotype sharing was expected to depend on sequencing depth.

The source material was naive CD4+ T cells from PBMCs. As to subset: CD45RA+ positively selected. This clonotype originated in a man aged 18 to 35 in good health. Some clones in this sample may be carry-over from other donors' samples. The chain uses TRBV5-1 and TRBJ2-1; possibly TRBD1 for D (5 bases). The CDR3 region has the DNA TGCGCCAGCAGCCAGGGCACCCCCAACAATGAGCAGTTCTTC. This gives the protein CASSQGTPNNEQFF.